The entry that follows covers one T cell receptor (beta chain) sequence. Antigen unknown. Assay: immunoSEQ multiplex PCR; the TCRdb copy retains only in-frame clones and omits some. The sample yields about 110,000 clones, 85% to 95% seen once. The data were taken from a study of OX40 agonist ivuxolimab in advanced cancers. General study points: Clonal expansion by week 6 occurred in CD4+ and CD8+ blood T cells (at 0.1 to 3.0 mg/kg).

This specimen was CD4+ or CD8+ T cells sorted from blood, taken in a trial of the OX40 agonist ivuxolimab. This TCR derives from an adult with an advanced solid tumor such as melanoma, head and neck, liver or kidney cancer.

In DNA, the CDR3 is TGTGCCTGGAGTGGACAGGGGGCCTCAAACTATGGCTACACCTTC. Amino acid sequence: CAWSGQGASNYGYTF. The rearrangement joins TRBV30 to TRBJ1-2, with 10 bases lining up with TRBD1. There are 15 residues in the CDR3. The J segment lost 2 bases and the V segment lost 1 base, leaving 4 bases of the junction unmatched. Germline loops: CDR1 GTSNPN, CDR2 SVGIG (reference sequence).